Listed below are T cell receptor beta chains from one sample, sequenced in a study of control samples from healthy donors and cancer patients. Clones were read by immunoSEQ multiplex PCR, and TCRdb kept only the in-frame ones, dropping some. The sample shows about 51,000 clones, about 92% of them seen only once. The sample taken for sequencing was PBMCs. All receptors derive from a man aged 40-55 years with colorectal cancer. The CDR3 runs from the conserved cysteine through the conserved F or W.

>TRBV3-1/TRBV3-2|TRBJ2-7
CASSQDLKHEQYF
>TRBV29-1|TRBJ2-3
CSVEGALATTSTDTQYF
>TRBV3-1/TRBV3-2|TRBJ2-7
CASSHTGTGGHEQYF
>TRBV7-2|TRBJ2-7
CASSEDLAYEQYF
>TRBV4-3|TRBJ2-5
CASSRVTGTQETQYF
>TRBV6-5|TRBJ2-4
CASSFGQGLAKNIQYF
>TRBV4-3|TRBJ2-1
CASRRETSYNEQFF
>TRBV6-5|TRBJ1-2
CASSYQGAWNGYTF
>TRBV6-6|TRBJ2-7
CASSYGGSEQYF
>TRBV5-6|TRBJ1-2
CASSYFQGSGDTF
>TRBV19|TRBJ2-1
CASKEDLKVSYNEQFF
>TRBV11-3|TRBJ1-1
CASSFMRVGAGAEAFF
>TRBV5-5|TRBJ1-5
CASSSQGDNQPQHF
>TRBV4-1|TRBJ2-1
CASSQVFVVSLYNEQFF
>TRBV14|TRBJ1-2
CASSQALNYGYTF
>TRBV4-1|TRBJ1-1
CASSQDRKGGTEAFF
>TRBV10-3|TRBJ2-4
CAIWVLAKNIQYF
>TRBV10-3|TRBJ2-2
CAISESGVAGELFF
>TRBV6-5|TRBJ2-3
CASRTGQGRTDTQYF
>TRBV18|TRBJ2-1
CASSPQQDRGLNEQFF
>TRBV19|TRBJ2-5
CASSIFGRGDEETQYF
>TRBV27|TRBJ2-1
CASRGYLSGASYNEQFF
>TRBV2|TRBJ1-1
CASSVALATEAFF